Described below is a single T cell receptor beta chain sequence and its context. With V trimmed by 5 bases and J by 6 bases, 15 bases remained unmatched. The V gene's germline CDR1 is SEHNR and CDR2 FQNEAQ (reference sequence). The CDR3 has 16 amino acids. The sample comes from a study of T cell changes during pregnancy in multiple sclerosis. Measured with immunoSEQ multiplex PCR; TCRdb has only the in-frame clones, and not every one. The sample carries some 54,000 clones, 94% recorded once. Sequences were derived from CD8+ T cells from peripheral blood mononuclear cells, sampled in the third trimester of pregnancy. This sequence was found in a female donor with multiple sclerosis, enrolled in a pregnancy study. V and J are TRBV7-9 and TRBJ1-1, with 7 nucleotides matching TRBD1. DNA of the CDR3: TGTGCCAGCAGCCCAAGGGCGGGACAGACCAACCCTGAAGCTTTCTTT. It specifies CASSPRAGQTNPEAFF.